The 32 T cell receptor beta chains below were found in one sample sequenced in a study of CD8+ T cells in alopecia areata. Isolated RNA was reverse transcribed into cDNA used as the sequencing template. The protocol was immunoSEQ multiplex PCR, while the TCRdb copy is restricted to in-frame clones and leaves out a portion. The table includes 35,000 or so clones, 45% to 65% detected once. CD25+CD127- cells were sorted from CD4+ cells in four to six patients. What was sequenced was CD4+ Tregs sorted from blood. These receptors were taken from a human donor with alopecia areata.

V is TRBV2 and J is TRBJ2-5, with D possibly matching TRBD2 (7 bases). The germline V gene encodes CDR1 SNHLY and CDR2 FYNNEI. The CDR3 length is 19 residues. The V end was cut by 6 bases, the J end by 5 bases, with 31 bases between. The CDR3 DNA follows: TGTGCCAGCAGAGTGCTCCCCATGGTAGGGAGGGGGGCCAGGGAGACCCAGTACTTC. Translating it yields CASRVLPMVGRGARETQYF.

This chain uses TRBV9 with TRBJ2-7; D gene uncertain. V was clipped by 2 bases and J by 0 bases, with 6 bases between them. The CDR3 extends over 13 amino acids. Germline lookup yields CDR1 SGDLS and CDR2 YYNGEE. The CDR3 is CASSVGSSYEQYF. DNA for the CDR3: TGTGCCAGCAGCGTTGGCAGCTCCTACGAGCAGTACTTC.

Only a few counts were recorded for this clone. J is TRBJ2-3 and V is TRBV5-4, with 7 nucleotides matching TRBD2. V was pared by 10 bases and J by 0 bases, with 17 bases of the junction left unmatched. This CDR3 contains 17 residues. Looked up from germline, CDR1 is SGHNT and CDR2 is YYREEE (reference sequence). CDR3 nucleotides: TGTGCCTACGGGGCCGGGTACAAGCGGGGTAGCACAGATACGCAGTATTTT. Protein product: CAYGAGYKRGSTDTQYF.

This chain joins TRBV14 and TRBJ1-3; 10 nucleotides agree with TRBD1. CDR1 SGHDN and CDR2 FVKESK come from the germline V gene. The CDR3 length is 16 residues. V was pared by 4 bases and J by 3 bases, with 6 bases of the junction left unmatched. CDR3: CASSPTGGRGGNTIYF. The CDR3 coding sequence is TGTGCCAGCAGCCCGACAGGGGGCCGTGGTGGAAACACCATATATTTT.

This chain uses TRBV10-2 with TRBJ2-7; D possibly corresponds to TRBD1 (6 bases). The CDR3 covers 14 residues. Per germline, CDR1 WSHSY and CDR2 SAAADI. V lost 1 base, J lost 6 bases, and 13 bases lay in between. Here the CDR3 DNA reads TGCGCCAGCAGTGAGTGGGGCAGGGGAGCCGAGCAGTACTTC. It codes for CASSEWGRGAEQYF.

V usage is TRBV14 and J usage is TRBJ2-1; D remains ambiguous. The CDR3 is 13 amino acids. V lost 6 bases to trimming and J lost 5 bases, with 11 bases between them. The germline gives CDR1 SGHDN, CDR2 FVKESK. The CDR3 loop reads CASRRDGDNEQFF. DNA for the CDR3: TGTGCCAGCAGAAGAGACGGTGACAATGAGCAGTTCTTC.

This clone showed up just once. This chain links TRBV5-1 with TRBJ2-1, with TRBD2 matching 7 bases. The CDR3 covers 12 residues. Germline V gene lookup returns CDR1 SGHRS and CDR2 YFSETQ. Losses at the gene ends were 7 bases for V and 8 bases for J; bases not matched to a gene: 6. The CDR3 loop is CASSSGGYEQFF. CDR3 bases: TGCGCCAGCTCCTCGGGAGGTTATGAGCAGTTCTTC. The whole variable domain, filled in from reference TRBV5-1 and TRBJ2-1, reads KAGVTQTPRYLIKTRGQQVTLSCSPISGHRSVSWYQQTPGQGLQFLFEYFSETQRNKGNFPGRFSGRQFSNSRSEMNVSTLELGDSALYLCASSSGGYEQFFGPGTRLTVL.

This clone is termed medium-sized. The rearrangement links TRBV7-2 to TRBJ1-1; D remains ambiguous. Trimming cost V 3 bases and J 3 bases, with 5 bases left between them. This CDR3 region has 12 residues. Germline V gene lookup returns CDR1 SGHTA and CDR2 FQGNSA. Here the CDR3 DNA reads TGTGCCAGCAGCTTTGGTTACACTGAAGCTTTCTTT. Protein product: CASSFGYTEAFF.

The V call is TRBV6-6, the J call TRBJ1-2; 7 bases match TRBD1. V shed 8 bases and J 4 bases; nucleotides not matched to a gene: 4. CDR3 length equals 12 residues. Germline CDR1 MNHNY, CDR2 SVGAGI (reference sequence). CDR3: CASSGTVYGYTF. DNA for the CDR3: TGTGCCAGCTCCGGGACAGTCTATGGCTACACCTTC.

The genes are TRBV7-9 and TRBJ2-5; possible D gene TRBD1, 6 bases. The germline gives CDR1 SEHNR, CDR2 FQNEAQ (reference sequence). CDR3 size: 13 residues. The V end lost 6 bases, the J end lost 1 base, and 9 bases lay between the germline ends. CDR3 amino acids: CASSTGTQETQYF. CDR3 nucleotides: TGTGCCAGCAGTACAGGGACCCAAGAGACCCAGTACTTC.

In its sample, this clone is medium-sized. The chain couples TRBV29-1 to TRBJ1-2; tentative D call: TRBD1 (5 bases). V lost 4 bases and J lost 2, with 8 bases in between. Germline lookup yields CDR1 SQVTM and CDR2 ANQGSEA. The CDR3 runs 12 residues. CDR3 DNA: TGCAGCGTTGTTCAGGGCAACTATGGCTACACCTTC. This codes for CSVVQGNYGYTF.

This chain uses TRBV28 with TRBJ1-1; D is perhaps TRBD1 (5 bases). Trimming removed 2 bases from V and 5 bases from J, with 9 bases in between. The CDR3 is 13 residues long. Germline V gene lookup returns CDR1 MDHEN and CDR2 SYDVKM. The CDR3 sequence: CASSLPGITEAFF. In nucleotides, the CDR3 is TGTGCCAGCAGTTTACCAGGGATTACTGAAGCTTTCTTT.

The chain links TRBV29-1 to TRBJ1-2, with 8 bases aligning to TRBD1. The CDR3 spans 14 residues. Germline values: CDR1 SQVTM, CDR2 ANQGSEA. The V segment lost 4 bases and the J segment 7 bases; nucleotides outside the gene matches: 11. The CDR3 here is CSVAVSTGGRGYTF. In nucleotides, the CDR3 is TGCAGCGTTGCTGTCTCTACAGGGGGACGTGGCTACACCTTC.

The chain is built from TRBV28 and TRBJ1-3; no reliable D call. CDR3 length equals 15 residues. V lost 6 bases to trimming and J lost 2 bases, with 14 bases between them. Germline V CDR1 and CDR2: MDHEN, SYDVKM. The CDR3 loop is CASSPPGAAGNTIYF. DNA for the CDR3: TGTGCCAGCAGCCCCCCCGGCGCTGCTGGAAACACCATATATTTT.

The CDR3 region is CATSIGYEQYF. The DNA for the CDR3 is TGTGCCACCAGCATCGGGTACGAGCAGTACTTC. The chain recombines TRBV15 with TRBJ2-7; no firm D call. The CDR3 is made up of 11 amino acids. CDR1 and CDR2 (germline): LNHNV, YYDKDF (reference sequence). Deletions cut 4 bases from V and 4 bases from J, with 5 bases between. Filled out from reference TRBV15 and TRBJ2-7, the complete variable domain reads DAMVIQNPRYQVTQFGKPVTLSCSQTLNHNVMYWYQQKSSQAPKLLFHYYDKDFNNEADTPDNFQSRRPNTSFCFLDIRSPGLGDTAMYLCATSIGYEQYFGPGTRLTVT.

This chain joins TRBV9 and TRBJ2-1; 9 bases are a match to TRBD1. Germline V lookup: CDR1 SGDLS, CDR2 YYNGEE. With V trimmed by 3 bases and J by 10 bases, 14 bases remained unmatched. This CDR3 region has 16 residues. The CDR3 nucleotides read TGTGCCAGCAGCGCTGGGTTCGGGACAGGGAAATTCGAGCAGTTCTTC. Its translation: CASSAGFGTGKFEQFF. The whole variable domain, filled in from reference TRBV9 and TRBJ2-1, reads DSGVTQTPKHLITATGQRVTLRCSPRSGDLSVYWYQQSLDQGLQFLIQYYNGEERAKGNILERFSAQQFPDLHSELNLSSLELGDSALYFCASSAGFGTGKFEQFFGPGTRLTVL.

This sequence joins TRBV5-1 and TRBJ2-2; no clear D gene. The V gene's germline CDR1 is SGHRS and CDR2 YFSETQ. Trimming removed 0 bases from V and 4 bases from J, with 10 bases in between. This CDR3 is built from 15 residues. CDR3 loop: CASSLGSVGTGELFF. DNA of the CDR3: TGCGCCAGCAGCTTGGGATCAGTAGGCACCGGGGAGCTGTTTTTT. Looking up the rest from reference TRBV5-1 and TRBJ2-2 gives the full variable domain: KAGVTQTPRYLIKTRGQQVTLSCSPISGHRSVSWYQQTPGQGLQFLFEYFSETQRNKGNFPGRFSGRQFSNSRSEMNVSTLELGDSALYLCASSLGSVGTGELFFGEGSRLTVL.

The chain links TRBV27 to TRBJ2-1, with D hard to call. The CDR3 spans 14 residues. With 5 bases removed from V and 2 bases from J, the gap between germline ends came to 10 bases. Germline CDR1 is MNHEY and CDR2 is SMNVEV (reference sequence). The CDR3 DNA follows: TGTGCCAGCAGTGCCACCCAGACCTACAATGAGCAGTTCTTC. It translates to CASSATQTYNEQFF.

The chain carries TRBV23-1 and TRBJ2-4, with 10 bases fitting TRBD2. TRBV23-1 is assigned to the ORF class and has an uncertain function. The V gene end was trimmed by 2 bases and the J gene end by 3 bases; junction bases not matched to a gene: 13. The CDR3 runs 19 residues. Here the CDR3 reads CASSQPKLAGPTSKNIQYF. The DNA of the CDR3 is TGCGCCAGCAGTCAACCCAAACTAGCGGGGCCTACAAGCAAAAACATTCAGTACTTC.

There are a few counts of this clone. This chain links TRBV10-3 with TRBJ1-2, with D unresolved. The germline CDR1 and CDR2 sequences are ENHRY and SYGVKD. This CDR3 is built from 14 residues. V dropped 10 bases and J dropped 6 bases, with 21 bases sitting between them. CDR3 sequence (DNA): TGTGCCACCTTGGACGGAGCTTCCTTCGATGGCTACACCTTC. Amino acid sequence: CATLDGASFDGYTF.

In regard to this clone: At one end the junction does not follow the germline gene, possibly because of a read error. V gene TRBV7-2 combines with J gene TRBJ2-3; D gene unclear. This CDR3 has 15 amino acids. Germline V gene lookup returns CDR1 SGHTA and CDR2 FQGNSA. The CDR3 DNA reads TGTGCTAGCAGCTTAAGCCTTGTCAGGATAGATACGCAGTATTTT. Translation gives CASSLSLVRIDTQYF.

V is TRBV7-9 and J is TRBJ2-7; the D is unclear. Germline values: CDR1 SEHNR, CDR2 FQNEAQ (reference sequence). With 5 bases removed from V and 2 bases from J, the gap between germline ends came to 7 bases. The CDR3 has 12 residues. The DNA of the CDR3 is TGTGCCAGCAGCCTAAGAACCTACGAGCAGTACTTC. Translated, it gives CASSLRTYEQYF.

J is TRBJ2-5 and V is TRBV28; D remains unclear. The CDR3 runs 15 residues. V lost 2 bases and J 2 bases, leaving 12 bases between the germline ends. Germline V lookup: CDR1 MDHEN, CDR2 SYDVKM. CDR3: CASSLRVMGQETQYF. In DNA form, the CDR3 reads TGTGCCAGCAGTTTAAGAGTTATGGGGCAAGAGACCCAGTACTTC.

The chain links TRBV7-9 to TRBJ2-7; tentative D call: TRBD1 (6 bases). The CDR3 totals 18 residues. Germline values: CDR1 SEHNR, CDR2 FQNEAQ (reference sequence). Trimming took off 5 bases at V and 2 bases at J, with 25 bases between the two ends. The CDR3 spells CASSPIQGRAVATYEQYF. The DNA of the CDR3 is TGTGCCAGCAGCCCGATCCAGGGGCGGGCAGTTGCCACCTACGAGCAGTACTTC. The full variable domain, in which reference TRBV7-9 and TRBJ2-7 provide the parts outside the CDR3, is DTGVSQNPRHKITKRGQNVTFRCDPISEHNRLYWYRQTLGQGPEFLTYFQNEAQLEKSRLLSDRFSAERPKGSFSTLEIQRTEQGDSAMYLCASSPIQGRAVATYEQYFGPGTRLTVT.

V gene TRBV18 combines with J gene TRBJ2-7; tentative D call: TRBD2 (6 bases). V dropped 2 bases and J dropped 7 bases, with 12 bases sitting between them. Germline CDR1 is KGHSH and CDR2 is LQKENI. The CDR3 sequence is 13 residues long. CDR3 residues: CASSPGGPPEQYF. The CDR3 DNA is TGTGCCAGCTCACCAGGAGGGCCCCCGGAGCAGTACTTC.

This clone showed up just a few times. J is TRBJ1-5 and V is TRBV5-4; D is perhaps TRBD1 (5 bases). The CDR3 has 13 amino acids. V was cut by 4 bases and J by 11 bases, with 16 bases left in between. Looked up from germline, CDR1 is SGHNT and CDR2 is YYREEE (reference sequence). The CDR3 DNA reads as TGTGCCAGCAGCGCGACAGAGACATTGGCCCAGCATTTT. This translates into CASSATETLAQHF.

There are a few counts of this clone. This chain uses TRBV2 with TRBJ2-3, with D possibly matching TRBD2 (6 bases). The germline CDR1 and CDR2 sequences are SNHLY and FYNNEI. This CDR3 is built from 12 residues. Trimming removed 9 bases at V and 4 bases at J, with 11 bases between. The DNA for the CDR3 is TGTGCCAGTCGCCCGGGAGCAGATACGCAGTATTTT. Translating it yields CASRPGADTQYF.

This clone was recorded a few times. The CDR3 DNA reads TGCGCCAGCAGCCGTGACAGGGGGCTGAACACCGGGGAGCTGTTTTTT. Translating it yields CASSRDRGLNTGELFF. The genes are TRBV5-1 and TRBJ2-2; 10 positions match TRBD1. In germline, CDR1 is SGHRS, CDR2 YFSETQ. This CDR3 region has 16 residues. The V segment lost 4 bases and the J segment 1 base; nucleotides outside the gene matches: 4.

This clone was counted once. V gene TRBV4-3 combines with J gene TRBJ2-1; 9 bases line up with TRBD2. This CDR3 comprises 19 residues. Per germline, CDR1 LGHNA and CDR2 YSLEER. V shed 0 bases, J shed 1 base, and the junction held 10 bases outside the gene matches. CDR3 coding DNA: TGCGCCAGCAGCCAAGATTGGATCGCTAGCGGGGATTCCTACAATGAGCAGTTCTTC. Protein product: CASSQDWIASGDSYNEQFF.

The chain links TRBV7-3 to TRBJ2-6, with D perhaps TRBD1 (5 bases). The CDR3 runs 16 residues. V shed 4 bases and J shed 1 base, with 11 bases lying between them. The germline V gene encodes CDR1 SGHTA and CDR2 FQGTGA. The CDR3: CASSSTAGSGANVLTF. DNA for the CDR3: TGTGCCAGCAGCTCAACCGCAGGGTCTGGGGCCAACGTCCTGACTTTC.

Only a few counts were recorded for this clone. The CDR3 here is CSVELDSNEKLFF. DNA for the CDR3: TGCAGCGTTGAACTCGACAGTAATGAAAAACTGTTTTTT. The chain uses TRBV29-1 and TRBJ1-4; a possible D gene is TRBD1 (5 bases). In germline, CDR1 is SQVTM, CDR2 ANQGSEA. Trimming shortened V by 2 bases and J by 4 bases, and 8 bases separated the two germline ends. CDR3 size: 13 residues.

This clone was observed a few times. The chain joins TRBV28 to TRBJ1-2, with 7 bases lining up with TRBD1. V gave up 6 bases and J gave up 8 bases; unmatched junction bases: 9. The CDR3 consists of 13 residues. CDR1 is MDHEN and CDR2 is SYDVKM in the germline V gene. The CDR3 loop is CASSFRGRRGYTF. CDR3 in DNA: TGTGCCAGCAGCTTTAGGGGGCGCCGGGGCTACACCTTC.